The entry below gives a single T cell receptor beta chain sequence along with its context. Its antigen is currently unknown. CDR3 length equals 18 residues. Germline-derived CDR1 and CDR2 are SEHNR and FQNEAQ (reference sequence). The ends lost 5 bases at V and 0 bases at J; junction bases unmatched: 14. The data originate from a study of cytomegalovirus exposure and HLA in healthy donors. Study as a whole: Earlier work reported 90 million to 120 million unique TCR beta sequences from about 200 million T cells.

A multiplex PCR was run with 60 Vbeta primers and 13 Jbeta primers. Only in-frame clones appear in the TCRdb table, and some are missing; sequencing was by immunoSEQ multiplex PCR. The sample shows roughly 100,000 clones, 75% to 80% of them seen only once. Study results and caveats: In most subjects, TCR beta sequences reportedly gave accurate predictions of HLA-A and HLA-B alleles. Presence/absence analysis assumed near-uniform sequencing depth across donors. The study had only CMV serostatus as immune exposure information.

Material for sequencing was PBMCs. This clonotype was obtained from a male donor in good health and CMV-seropositive. The chain has TRBV7-9 and TRBJ1-1; TRBD1 matches 8 bases. The CDR3 region has the DNA TGTGCCAGCAGCCCCACGGCCCCATCGGGACAGGTGAACACTGAAGCTTTCTTT. It is translated as CASSPTAPSGQVNTEAFF.